This T cell receptor (beta chain) was documented in a study of blood T cell repertoires in COVID-19. As for the study in general: T cells, B-cell-depleted T cells, or PBMCs supplied cDNA or gDNA.

Produced via immunoSEQ multiplex PCR; TCRdb's table is partial and in-frame only. Of about 170,000 clones in the sample, 85% were seen once. The J segment lost 1 base and the V segment lost 3 bases, leaving 10 bases of the junction unmatched. Germline V CDR1 and CDR2: LNHDA, SQIVND (reference sequence). The CDR3 has 17 residues. The receptor was isolated from a human donor with acute or convalescent COVID-19. The donor label of this sample is uncertain. Sequenced sample: peripheral blood. The chain uses TRBV19 and TRBJ1-1, with 8 bases that match TRBD1. CDR3 nucleotide sequence: TGTGCCAGTAGTATCGGGGAGGGGGACAGGAGGAACACTGAAGCTTTCTTT. This codes for CASSIGEGDRRNTEAFF.